This T cell receptor (beta chain) was sequenced in a study of cytomegalovirus exposure and HLA in healthy donors. Study results and limitations: Among TCR beta chains, those listed as cytomegalovirus-associated numbered fewer than 200. It was in a later analysis that TCR association rates were seen to vary by HLA locus, highest for DRB1 and lowest for HLA-C.

The germline gives CDR1 WSHSY, CDR2 SAAADI. There are 11 residues in the CDR3. This clone is a singleton in its sample. Its specificity is not known. 60 Vbeta and 13 Jbeta primers were used in PCR. Data came from immunoSEQ multiplex PCR; TCRdb stores just in-frame clones and leaves some out. The table includes more than 95,000 clones, 64% detected once. Sample: PBMCs. The clonotype was recovered from a man aged 60 to 69 in good health and CMV-seronegative. The gene calls are TRBV10-2 and TRBJ2-5; unclear D gene. TRBJ2-7 matches the DNA end more closely, so the J call is doubtful. CDR3 DNA: TGCGCCAGCAGCGATAGCTACGAGCAGTACTTC. Translated: CASSDSYEQYF.